This T cell receptor beta chain was identified during a study of blood T cell repertoires in COVID-19. Study-wide context: T cells, B-cell-depleted T cells, or PBMCs provided the cDNA or gDNA that served as material.

Clones were read by immunoSEQ multiplex PCR, and TCRdb kept only the in-frame ones, dropping some. The data show roughly 170,000 clones, approximately 84% seen once. CDR3 length: 18 residues. With V trimmed by 4 bases and J by 1 base, 6 bases remained unmatched. CDR1 SGHRS and CDR2 YFSETQ come from the germline V gene. V gene TRBV5-1 combines with J gene TRBJ2-3, with 16 bases aligning to TRBD2. Input material: peripheral blood. The TCR was taken from a woman aged 45-65 years with COVID-19, enrolled during active disease. The CDR3 nucleotides read TGCGCCAGCAGCCCGGGGACTAGCGGGGGGGCTGGCACAGATACGCAGTATTTT. Translation: CASSPGTSGGAGTDTQYF. Combining the CDR3 with reference TRBV5-1 and TRBJ2-3 gives the whole variable domain KAGVTQTPRYLIKTRGQQVTLSCSPISGHRSVSWYQQTPGQGLQFLFEYFSETQRNKGNFPGRFSGRQFSNSRSEMNVSTLELGDSALYLCASSPGTSGGAGTDTQYFGPGTRLTVL.